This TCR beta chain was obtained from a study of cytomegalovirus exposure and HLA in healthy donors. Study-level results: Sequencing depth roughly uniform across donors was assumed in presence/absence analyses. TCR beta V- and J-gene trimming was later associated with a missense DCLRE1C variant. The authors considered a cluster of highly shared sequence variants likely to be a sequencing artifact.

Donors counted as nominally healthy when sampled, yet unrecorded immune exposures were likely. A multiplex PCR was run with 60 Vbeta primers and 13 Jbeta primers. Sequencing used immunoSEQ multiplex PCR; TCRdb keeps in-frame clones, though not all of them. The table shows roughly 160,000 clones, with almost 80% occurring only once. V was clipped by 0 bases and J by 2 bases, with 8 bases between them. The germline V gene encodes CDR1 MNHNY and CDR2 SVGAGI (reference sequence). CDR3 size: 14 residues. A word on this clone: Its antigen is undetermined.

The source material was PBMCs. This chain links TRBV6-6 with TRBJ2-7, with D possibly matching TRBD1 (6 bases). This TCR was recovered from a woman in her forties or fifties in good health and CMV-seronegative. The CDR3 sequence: CASSYSGGPYEQYF. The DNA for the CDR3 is TGTGCCAGCAGTTACTCTGGGGGCCCCTACGAGCAGTACTTC.